The present T cell receptor beta chain was sequenced within a study of cytomegalovirus exposure and HLA in healthy donors. Primers: 60 Vbeta forward and 13 Jbeta reverse. Some clones are missing from TCRdb's copy, which holds only in-frame ones; the method was immunoSEQ multiplex PCR. The sample includes about 120,000 clones, roughly 76% of them seen just once. The germline V gene encodes CDR1 SNHLY and CDR2 FYNNEI. The V segment lost 7 bases and the J segment 4 bases; nucleotides outside the gene matches: 7. The CDR3 has 15 residues. This sequence joins TRBV2 and TRBJ2-5; 12 bases line up with TRBD2. This receptor was taken from a young man in good health and CMV-seronegative. Input material: PBMCs. DNA for the CDR3: TGTGCCAGCACCGAAGGGACTAGCGGGTTAGAGACCCAGTACTTC. Translation gives CASTEGTSGLETQYF.